This T cell receptor beta chain was sequenced during a study of blood T cell repertoires in COVID-19 (dated by TCRdb to about 2020). Study-level background: The collaborator samples originated in the United States, Italy and Spain and spanned the acute and convalescent phases of COVID-19. The sample metadata nearly always contained a de-identified subject ID, COVID-19 status, age in years and sex. The prospective study material was composed of cDNA or gDNA derived from T cells, B-cell-depleted T cells, or PBMCs. The samples were drawn from two sources: the first 160 participants of the ongoing ImmuneRACE study, and 1,254 subjects contributed by 6 global collaborators. Where HLA class I and class II types were available, the types were taken from metadata supplied by the sample provider, not from assay-based typing. The repertoires were released in a freely available public database meant as a resource for research on the immune response to SARS-CoV-2. The dataset comprised deeply sampled blood TCRbeta repertoires from subjects exposed to, actively infected with, or recovered from COVID-19. Beyond this particular receptor, the publication reports: The amount of clinical and demographic metadata varied by source and participant and was provided uncurated.

TCRbeta CDR3 regions were amplified from genomic DNA by means of the immunoSEQ Assay, a bias-controlled multiplex PCR. Per the authors' processing: The number of nucleated cells in each sample was estimated from the amplification of reference gene primers within the assay. To quantify the absolute abundance of each unique TCRbeta CDR3 rearrangement, sequence reads were collapsed and filtered. For each sample, productive Simpson clonality was calculated as the square root of Simpson's diversity index across productive rearrangements. TCRdb carries this immuneACCESS record with in-frame sequences only. Its versions omit some clonotypes, under half of them owing to an unresolved V gene in the studies checked, with the rest unexplained. The V and J calls and the clone size are those of that table, but D and trimming were determined from the DNA. This sample lists approximately 200,000 clones; 84% were detected once. Under 4% of the sample lies in the top ten.

This clone showed up just once. No antigen is known for it. The input lacks base qualities; no much larger clone sits a single base away. Participants in the prospective study were aged about 18 to 95 years, lived in more than 20 United States geographic areas, and enrolled through a virtual design. Cohort assignment in the prospective study relied on participant-reported clinical history from a screening survey and a study questionnaire. Recovered participants in ImmuneRACE Cohort 3 were defined as having two consecutive negative NP/OP PCR tests, clearance from a healthcare professional, or resolution of symptoms. In the prospective study, whole blood, serum and a nasopharyngeal or oropharyngeal swab were collected from each participant by mobile phlebotomists. Over a roughly two-month period, participants in the prospective study had the option of providing additional blood draws and questionnaires. Before DNA extraction, prospective study blood samples were shipped either frozen or at room temperature.

The sequencing sample was made of PBMCs or T cells enriched from blood (not recorded which). The source is a woman aged 25 to 45 who had recovered from COVID-19.

The CDR3 region reads CASSLDGVYGYTF. The nucleotide sequence is TGTGCCAGCAGTTTAGACGGTGTCTATGGCTACACCTTC. The sequence links TRBV12-3 or TRBV12-4 to TRBJ1-2, with an unclear D gene assignment. The CDR3 contains 13 residues, cysteine and phenylalanine counted. Only the CDR3 part of the read is kept: 39 bases, read in frame from the first base. V drops 1 base and J drops 4 bases, leaving 7 bases in between.